This T cell receptor beta chain comes out of a study of T cell repertoires in cytomegalovirus infection. In the study overall: In public TCR beta signatures, there were indications of both CMV infection and matching HLA type. Study-wide results and caveats: Pooled public TCR beta family frequency picked out CMV carriers with the relevant HLA. Across the ex vivo response, the dominant clonotypes were HLA-C-restricted CMV-specific TCR beta clonotypes.

This clonotype came up many times. What it binds is not known. Germline CDR1 reads SGHRS; CDR2 reads YFSETQ. V dropped 5 bases and J dropped 3 bases, with 11 bases sitting between them. CDR3 size: 13 residues. TCRdb processed the reads anew with MiXCR; each CDR3 protein has one entry. The sample has some 130,000 distinct CDR3 sequences, roughly 8.2% seen once. The origin of this receptor is a human donor in good health (CMV status not recorded). Some clones in this sample may be carry-over from other donors' samples. The V and J genes are TRBV5-1 and TRBJ1-1; D remains ambiguous. The material sequenced was PBMCs. The CDR3 loop reads CASREGGDTEAFF. DNA for the CDR3: TGCGCCAGCAGAGAGGGTGGGGACACTGAAGCTTTCTTT. The whole variable domain, remainder taken from reference TRBV5-1 and TRBJ1-1, is KAGVTQTPRYLIKTRGQQVTLSCSPISGHRSVSWYQQTPGQGLQFLFEYFSETQRNKGNFPGRFSGRQFSNSRSEMNVSTLELGDSALYLCASREGGDTEAFFGQGTRLTVV.